Listed here is a single TCR beta chain. The antigen is not known. TCR beta VDJ and CDR3 profiles were obtained from a genomic DNA template. TCRdb reprocessed the reads via MiXCR and lists one record per CDR3 protein. The sample consists of about 210,000 distinct CDR3 sequences, approximately 60% of them appearing once. This specimen comes from a study of CD8+CD57+ T cells in acquired aplastic anemia. Study as a whole: Sorted CD4+ and CD8+ cells gave a mean 3.2 ug DNA, range roughly 0.18 to 30 ug. For CD4+ cells, healthy donors had an average of roughly 9.8 million reads. Study conclusions and caveats: Roughly 31 CD8+ CDR3 sequences occurred in both the patients and the controls. CD8+ Simpson's diversity did not differ significantly between patients and controls.

Germline V gives CDR1 ENHRY, CDR2 SYGVKD. Trimming took off 2 bases at V and 4 bases at J, with 9 bases between the two ends. The CDR3 has 14 residues. The chain recombines TRBV10-3 with TRBJ1-3; the D gene is possibly TRBD1 (5 bases). The source material was sorted CD4+, CD8+, or CD8+CD57+ T cells (not recorded which) from PBMCs. This TCR was sampled from a human donor in good health. The CDR3 sequence is CAISEGAEGNTIYF. In DNA, the CDR3 is TGTGCCATCAGTGAGGGGGCCGAGGGAAACACCATATATTTT.